A selection of T cell receptor beta chains follows, all from one sample in a study of T cell responses to AZD1222 COVID-19 vaccine. The data were produced by immunoSEQ multiplex PCR, yet TCRdb's version contains in-frame clones alone and is incomplete. Here the sample spans 52,000 or so clones, approximately 84% being singletons. The sample consisted of peripheral blood, taken on day 0 of AZD1222 vaccination. The receptors come from an adult in good health. The CDR3 runs from the conserved cysteine through the conserved F or W. D genes are given only for firm matches. The listing skips clone size in some rows; elsewhere it reads once, few, many or a size class.

d_call clone_size j_call v_call cdr3_aa cdr3_nt
TRBD2 . TRBJ2-2 TRBV7-8 CASSSPAGESNTGELFF TGTGCCAGCAGCTCCCCAGCGGGGGAATCGAACACCGGGGAGCTGTTTTTT
. . TRBJ1-3 TRBV21-1 CASSPKATIYF TGTGCCAGCAGCCCAAAGGCAACCATATATTTT
. once TRBJ1-5 TRBV5-1 CASSLEGYSNQPQHF TGCGCCAGCAGCTTGGAGGGGTATAGCAATCAGCCCCAGCATTTT
. . TRBJ2-7 TRBV7-8 CASSLGVGAEISYEQYF TGTGCCAGCAGCTTAGGGGTTGGGGCCGAGATCTCCTACGAGCAGTACTTC
. . TRBJ2-2 TRBV7-3 CASSVTGVDNGELFF TGTGCCAGCAGCGTGACAGGAGTGGACAACGGGGAGCTGTTTTTT
. . TRBJ1-5 TRBV10-2 CASSGGNPLPQHF TGCGCCAGCAGTGGGGGAAACCCGCTGCCCCAGCATTTT
. . TRBJ1-2 TRBV7-2 CASSLEVTRRRAGYTF TGTGCCAGCAGCTTAGAGGTGACAAGACGGCGCGCGGGCTACACCTTC
TRBD1 . TRBJ1-1 TRBV3-1/TRBV3-2 CASSHRDRLNTEAFF TGTGCCAGCAGCCATAGGGACAGACTGAACACTGAAGCTTTCTTT
. . TRBJ1-1 TRBV7-3 CASSLGLNAEAFF TGTGCCAGCAGCTTAGGGCTGAACGCTGAAGCTTTCTTT
TRBD2 . TRBJ2-1 TRBV6-2/TRBV6-3 CASSLRTSVYNEQFF TGTGCCAGCAGTTTGAGGACTAGCGTTTACAATGAGCAGTTCTTC
TRBD1 . TRBJ1-2 TRBV24-1 CATSDKGQGGFYGYTF TGTGCCACCAGTGACAAAGGACAGGGGGGTTTCTATGGCTACACCTTC
. . TRBJ1-5 TRBV19 CASSIDGQPQHF TGTGCCAGTAGTATAGATGGGCAGCCCCAGCATTTT
TRBD1 . TRBJ1-2 TRBV28 CASSSRGRSYGYTF TGTGCCAGCAGTTCAAGGGGGCGGTCGTATGGCTACACCTTC
. . TRBJ1-4 TRBV7-2 CASSRTTAGEKLFF TGTGCCAGCAGCAGGACAACAGCGGGGGAAAAACTGTTTTTT
TRBD1 . TRBJ1-5 TRBV18 CASSPGQGHQPQHF TGTGCCAGCTCACCCGGACAGGGACATCAGCCCCAGCATTTT
. once TRBJ2-3 TRBV5-4 CASSVDSTDTQYF TGTGCCAGCAGTGTTGACAGTACAGATACGCAGTATTTT
. once TRBJ2-7 TRBV5-1 CASSKALAGMTYEQYF TGCGCCAGCAGCAAGGCACTAGCTGGGATGACCTACGAGCAGTACTTC
. . TRBJ1-6 TRBV6-5 CASRELGLTLAPLHF TGTGCCAGCAGGGAGCTCGGGCTAACTTTGGCACCCCTCCACTTT
TRBD1 . TRBJ1-1 TRBV18 CASSPAGGGEAFF TGTGCCAGCTCACCGGCAGGGGGCGGTGAAGCTTTCTTT
TRBD1 . TRBJ1-5 TRBV19 CASSVDRENNQPQHF TGTGCCAGTAGTGTCGACAGGGAGAACAATCAGCCCCAGCATTTT
. . TRBJ2-7 TRBV19 CASSMLVGSYEQYF TGTGCCAGTAGTATGTTGGTAGGTTCCTACGAGCAGTACTTC
TRBD1 . TRBJ1-4 TRBV11-2 CASSIQGALEKLFF TGTGCCAGCAGCATTCAGGGGGCGCTTGAAAAACTGTTTTTT
. large TRBJ2-7 TRBV7-9 CASGDGLSYEQYF TGTGCGTCAGGGGACGGACTCTCCTACGAGCAGTACTTC
TRBD2 . TRBJ2-7 TRBV19 CASRTSGSLYEQYF TGTGCCAGTCGGACTAGCGGGAGTCTGTACGAGCAGTACTTC
. . TRBJ2-1 TRBV11-2 CASSLGNNNEQFF TGTGCCAGCAGCTTAGGGAATAACAATGAGCAGTTCTTC
. . TRBJ2-7 TRBV5-5 CASSQGLPYEQYF TGTGCCAGCAGCCAGGGACTTCCCTACGAGCAGTACTTC
TRBD1 few TRBJ2-5 TRBV27 CASSILGQGEETQYF TGTGCCAGCTCCATTCTGGGACAGGGGGAAGAGACCCAGTACTTC
. once TRBJ2-1 TRBV28 CASTLGGGSYNEQFF TGTGCCAGCACCCTCGGGGGCGGTTCCTACAATGAGCAGTTCTTC
. . TRBJ2-3 TRBV10-3 CAISELRDTQYF TGTGCCATCAGTGAGTTGAGGGATACGCAGTATTTT
. few TRBJ1-5 TRBV24-1 CATREDSNQPQHF TGTGCCACCAGAGAGGACAGCAATCAGCCCCAGCATTTT
. . TRBJ2-7 TRBV10-1 CANTGSSAYEQYF TGCGCCAACACCGGCTCGAGCGCCTACGAGCAGTACTTC
TRBD2 . TRBJ2-3 TRBV18 CASSPPTSGRYPHTDTQYF TGTGCCAGCTCACCCCCTACTAGCGGGAGGTACCCCCACACAGATACGCAGTATTTT
. . TRBJ1-1 TRBV7-9 CASSFGNTEVFF TGTGCCAGCAGCTTTGGGAACACTGAAGTTTTCTTT
. few TRBJ1-1 TRBV27 CASSLYDRWGTEAFF TGTGCCAGCAGTTTATACGACAGGTGGGGTACTGAAGCTTTCTTT
. . TRBJ1-5 TRBV6-2/TRBV6-3 CASSSIRGAYSNQPQHF TGTGCCAGCAGTTCCATTCGGGGGGCTTATAGCAATCAGCCCCAGCATTTT
. . TRBJ1-2 TRBV6-5 CASAYRRYNYGYTF TGTGCCAGCGCCTACAGGAGATATAACTATGGCTACACCTTC
. . TRBJ1-2 TRBV19 CASRGQTNYGYTF TGTGCCAGTAGAGGGCAAACTAACTATGGCTACACCTTC
. few TRBJ1-4 TRBV27 CASSNYGTHEKLFF TGTGCCAGCAGTAATTACGGGACCCATGAAAAACTGTTTTTT
TRBD1 . TRBJ2-2 TRBV29-1 CSVARRQGTGELFF TGCAGCGTTGCCAGGCGACAGGGGACCGGGGAGCTGTTTTTT
TRBD1 . TRBJ2-7 TRBV11-1 CASSLRTGAGEQYF TGTGCCAGCAGCTTAAGGACAGGGGCTGGGGAGCAGTACTTC
TRBD1 . TRBJ1-2 TRBV4-3 CASSRRGTGVGYTF TGCGCCAGCAGCCGAAGAGGAACAGGGGTAGGCTACACCTTC
. . TRBJ1-5 TRBV19 CASSPRGPQPQHF TGTGCCAGTAGCCCGCGGGGGCCTCAGCCCCAGCATTTT
TRBD1 . TRBJ2-1 TRBV4-1 CASSQVGGDSPYNEQFF TGCGCCAGCAGCCAAGTAGGTGGGGACAGCCCCTACAATGAGCAGTTCTTC
TRBD1 . TRBJ2-5 TRBV7-2 CASSSEGAPGETQYF TGTGCCAGCAGCTCAGAGGGGGCCCCGGGGGAGACCCAGTACTTC
. few TRBJ2-1 TRBV9 CASSVTSRGASQFF TGTGCCAGCAGCGTCACCTCCCGCGGGGCGTCTCAGTTCTTC
. . TRBJ2-1 TRBV10-3 CAISAGLDYNEQFF TGTGCCATCAGTGCTGGGCTAGACTACAATGAGCAGTTCTTC
TRBD2 . TRBJ2-5 TRBV7-6 CASSILAGETQYF TGTGCCAGCAGCATACTAGCGGGGGAGACCCAGTACTTC
TRBD1 few TRBJ2-3 TRBV20-1 CSASPTGDQRKSTDTQYF TGCAGTGCTAGTCCCACAGGGGACCAGCGGAAGAGCACAGATACGCAGTATTTT
TRBD1 . TRBJ1-6 TRBV11-3 CASSRSGQDNSPLHF TGTGCCAGCAGCCGCTCCGGACAGGACAATTCACCCCTCCACTTT
TRBD2 . TRBJ2-1 TRBV11-3 CASSLLGTSGYNEQFF TGTGCCAGCAGCTTACTCGGGACTAGCGGGTACAATGAGCAGTTCTTC
. . TRBJ2-5 TRBV4-1 CASSQAGRNWETQYF TGCGCCAGCAGCCAAGCAGGACGAAACTGGGAGACCCAGTACTTC
TRBD1 once TRBJ2-5 TRBV11-2 CASSTRGTGRKETQYF TGTGCCAGCAGCACAAGGGGGACAGGCAGGAAAGAGACCCAGTACTTC
. . TRBJ1-2 TRBV3-1/TRBV3-2 CASSQAVGGYTF TGTGCCAGCAGCCAAGCTGTGGGAGGCTACACCTTC
. . TRBJ1-4 TRBV12-1 CASSTGGRREKLFF TGTGCCAGCAGCACAGGAGGACGGAGGGAAAAACTGTTTTTT
TRBD2 once TRBJ2-5 TRBV7-9 CASSLGTSGKETQYF TGTGCCAGCAGCCTAGGGACTAGCGGGAAAGAGACCCAGTACTTC
. . TRBJ1-1 TRBV20-1 CSASIRVNTEAFF TGCAGTGCTAGTATTAGGGTGAACACTGAAGCTTTCTTT
TRBD1 once TRBJ1-3 TRBV7-8 CASSWGQTGNTIYF TGTGCCAGCAGCTGGGGACAGACTGGAAACACCATATATTTT
TRBD1 . TRBJ1-2 TRBV10-2 CASSAWTGDYGYTF TGCGCCAGCAGTGCGTGGACAGGGGACTATGGCTACACCTTC
. . TRBJ2-7 TRBV19 CASSDPTRIYEQYF TGTGCCAGTAGTGACCCGACCCGAATCTACGAGCAGTACTTC